This T cell receptor beta chain was identified in a study of blood T cell repertoires in COVID-19. This table comes from immunoSEQ multiplex PCR, and its TCRdb copy is limited to in-frame clones, with some not included. This table holds under 200,000 clones, around 79% found once. The CDR3 loop spans 13 amino acids. From germline, CDR1 is SGHNT and CDR2 YYREEE (reference sequence). Losses at the gene ends were 5 bases for V and 3 bases for J; bases not matched to a gene: 3. The rearrangement joins TRBV5-4 to TRBJ2-5, with 8 bases matching TRBD2. This sequence originates from a man aged 45-65 years who had recovered from COVID-19. The material sequenced was PBMCs or T cells enriched from blood (not recorded which). CDR3 sequence: CASRQGLEETQYF. In DNA, the CDR3 is TGTGCCAGCAGACAGGGACTAGAAGAGACCCAGTACTTC.